The source of this T cell receptor beta chain is a study of CD8 T cells in ankylosing spondylitis. This clonotype has only a few counts. Its antigen is not identified. Study findings and constraints: A number of the motif variants had already been described in reactive arthritis synovial fluid and blood. A TCR beta motif made of 7 to 9 highly homologous variants seemed typical of ankylosing spondylitis blood. Within matched ankylosing spondylitis synovial fluid, disease-linked clones were reportedly significantly enriched.

Quantitative 5'-RACE was performed with molecular barcodes, and it yielded the TCR beta libraries. Each CDR3 protein gets one entry after TCRdb re-called the 5' RACE reads with MiXCR. The sample yields approximately 290,000 distinct CDR3 sequences, about a fifth seen once. The CDR3 consists of 16 residues. Germline V gene sequence: CDR1 SGDLS, CDR2 YYNGEE. The V end lost 0 bases, the J end lost 1 base, and 12 bases lay between the germline ends. The TCR sequence derives from a female donor with ankylosing spondylitis or in good health (not recorded which). The sample taken for sequencing was blood, either unsorted or a sorted T cell fraction (not recorded which). The genes are TRBV9 and TRBJ2-3, with TRBD2 as a possible D gene (6 bases). CDR3 amino acids: CASSVGNSGRTDTQYF. The DNA of the CDR3 is TGTGCCAGCAGCGTAGGTAATAGCGGCCGCACAGATACGCAGTATTTT.